These T cell receptor beta chains were read from a single sample in a study of blood T cell repertoires in COVID-19. Generated by immunoSEQ multiplex PCR, the TCRdb table keeps only in-frame clones and is missing some. The data contain approximately 190,000 clones, roughly 90% of them seen just once; the ten biggest clones take up nearly 0.55%. Sequencing was carried out using peripheral blood. The origin of the receptors is a man in his fifties or sixties with acute or convalescent COVID-19. The CDR3 runs from the conserved cysteine through the conserved F or W. D genes are given only for firm matches. Only some rows state a clone size, as once, few, many or a class for expanded clones.

abundance | j_gene | v_gene | d_gene | CDR3nt | CDR3aa
- | TRBJ2-3 | TRBV30 | TRBD2 | TGTGCCTGGAGGGCTAGCGGGGCCACAGATACGCAGTATTTT | CAWRASGATDTQYF
- | TRBJ2-7 | TRBV7-9 | TRBD1 | TGTGCCAGCAGCACTCCGGGACAGGGCCACGAGCAGTACTTC | CASSTPGQGHEQYF
- | TRBJ1-5 | TRBV29-1 | TRBD1 | TGCAGCGTTTCCACCGGGACAGGGGGTCAGCCCCAGCATTTT | CSVSTGTGGQPQHF
few | TRBJ1-1 | TRBV19 | TRBD1 | TGTGCCAGTAGTATAGGAGTACAGGGGATGAACACTGAAGCTTTCTTT | CASSIGVQGMNTEAFF
- | TRBJ1-5 | TRBV19 | - | TGTGCCAGTAATCCAGTTCCCAATCAGCCCCAGCATTTT | CASNPVPNQPQHF
- | TRBJ2-3 | TRBV2 | TRBD2 | TGTGCCAGCAGTAGACTAGCGGGACCCACAGATACGCAGTATTTT | CASSRLAGPTDTQYF
- | TRBJ1-4 | TRBV10-2 | TRBD1 | TGCGCCAGCAGGCCGGGACAGGGCTCACCTAATGAAAAACTGTTTTTT | CASRPGQGSPNEKLFF
- | TRBJ2-2 | TRBV7-3 | TRBD1 | TGTGCCAGCAGCTTCAGTGGCAGGGGGACCGGGGAGCTGTTTTTT | CASSFSGRGTGELFF
- | TRBJ1-2 | TRBV28 | - | TGTGCCAGCAGCCCACAGGTTTATGGCTACACCTTC | CASSPQVYGYTF
- | TRBJ1-6 | TRBV7-2 | - | TGTGCCAGCAGCTTAACAGGGATGCCACCCCTCCACTTT | CASSLTGMPPLHF